These T cell receptor beta chains were read from a single sample in a study of blood T cells in healthy people across ages. One entry per CDR3 protein results from TCRdb running MiXCR on the 5' RACE reads. The sample lists roughly 800,000 distinct CDR3 sequences; roughly 60% were seen once. Sequenced: blood. The origin of the receptors is a man aged 25 to 45 in good health. CDR3s include the opening cysteine and the closing phenylalanine or tryptophan. The order of the fields is clone size, D gene, J gene, V gene, CDR3 length, CDR3 protein, CDR3 DNA. The D gene is left open where the match is weak. Some rows have no size entry. The others give once, few or many, or a class for an expanded clone.

>-|TRBD1|TRBJ1-1|TRBV11-1|15
CASSLGTGANTEAFF
TGTGCCAGCAGCTTAGGTACAGGGGCGAACACTGAAGCTTTCTTT
>-|-|TRBJ2-7|TRBV6-5|14
CASGPWAETYEQYF
TGTGCCAGCGGCCCATGGGCAGAAACCTACGAGCAGTACTTC
>few|-|TRBJ1-5|TRBV6-1|18
CASSEARPGGDSNQPQHF
TGTGCCAGCAGTGAAGCGCGGCCAGGAGGGGATAGCAATCAGCCCCAGCATTTT
>few|-|TRBJ2-1|TRBV9|15
CASSPSGGGYGEQFF
TGTGCCAGCAGCCCGAGCGGCGGTGGGTACGGTGAGCAGTTCTTC
>-|-|TRBJ2-5|TRBV7-9|15
CASSLGGEVPETQYF
TGTGCCAGCAGCTTAGGAGGAGAAGTGCCAGAGACCCAGTACTTC
>-|-|TRBJ1-1|TRBV27|15
CASSFKQGRGTEAFF
TGTGCCAGCAGTTTTAAACAGGGAAGGGGTACTGAAGCTTTCTTT
>-|-|TRBJ2-5|TRBV6-2/TRBV6-3|11
CASSNQGTQYF
TGTGCCAGCAGCAATCAGGGGACCCAGTACTTC
>-|-|TRBJ2-5|TRBV20-1|12
CSARGSRETQYF
TGCAGTGCTAGGGGATCCCGAGAGACCCAGTACTTC
>-|TRBD2|TRBJ2-7|TRBV29-1|13
CSVETSRHYEQYF
TGCAGCGTTGAGACTAGCAGACACTACGAGCAGTACTTC
>-|TRBD1|TRBJ2-7|TRBV6-5|14
CASRDGQGAYEQYF
TGTGCCAGCAGGGATGGACAGGGGGCCTACGAGCAGTACTTC
>-|TRBD1|TRBJ2-7|TRBV12-3/TRBV12-4|13
CASSRRTGEEQYF
TGTGCCAGCAGCAGACGGACAGGGGAAGAGCAGTACTTC
>once|TRBD2|TRBJ2-5|TRBV11-2|21
CASSFIPGLAGGGWIKETQYF
TGTGCCAGCAGCTTCATTCCGGGACTAGCGGGAGGGGGATGGATTAAAGAGACCCAGTACTTC
>-|-|TRBJ1-5|TRBV7-6|20
CASSLAWAGTESYSNQPQHF
TGTGCCAGCAGCTTAGCTTGGGCCGGGACGGAGTCCTATAGCAATCAGCCCCAGCATTTT
>few|TRBD1|TRBJ1-2|TRBV9|14
CASSDPQGNYGYTF
TGTGCCAGCAGCGACCCACAGGGGAACTATGGCTACACCTTC
>few|-|TRBJ2-7|TRBV20-1|13
CSASGQGRGEQYF
TGCAGTGCTAGCGGCCAGGGAAGGGGCGAGCAGTACTTC
>many|-|TRBJ2-5|TRBV29-1|12
CSVGSDRETQYF
TGCAGCGTTGGCAGCGACAGAGAGACCCAGTACTTC
>few|TRBD1|TRBJ1-2|TRBV20-1|15
CSGMGGQGGNYGYTF
TGCAGTGGAATGGGGGGACAGGGGGGGAACTATGGCTACACCTTC
>-|-|TRBJ2-7|TRBV29-1|15
CSVVAPDQDHYEQYF
TGCAGCGTTGTCGCCCCGGACCAGGACCACTACGAGCAGTACTTC
>few|-|TRBJ1-5|TRBV14|18
CASSQGRSMGSSNQPQHF
TGTGCCAGCAGCCAAGGTCGCTCGATGGGGAGTAGCAATCAGCCCCAGCATTTT
>-|-|TRBJ2-1|TRBV4-3|14
CASSQDPALGEQFF
TGCGCCAGCAGCCAAGATCCCGCCTTGGGCGAGCAGTTCTTC
>-|-|TRBJ2-5|TRBV7-3|13
CASSFGKGETQYF
TGTGCCAGCAGCTTTGGAAAAGGGGAGACCCAGTACTTC
>once|TRBD1|TRBJ2-5|TRBV6-1|16
CASSGVIGTGGATQYF
TGTGCCAGCAGTGGGGTGATTGGGACAGGGGGAGCGACCCAGTACTTC
>few|-|TRBJ2-3|TRBV4-3|16
CASSQQGNRAADTQYF
TGCGCCAGCAGCCAACAGGGTAACAGGGCGGCAGATACGCAGTATTTT
>-|-|TRBJ2-7|TRBV2|13
CASGPDGTYEQYF
TGTGCCAGCGGCCCCGACGGAACCTACGAGCAGTACTTC
>-|TRBD1|TRBJ2-7|TRBV7-9|14
CASSHEGAAYEQYF
TGTGCCAGCAGTCACGAGGGGGCGGCCTACGAGCAGTACTTC
>-|-|TRBJ2-5|TRBV7-9|16
CASSGRLVSLEETQYF
TGTGCCAGCAGCGGACGACTAGTTTCACTTGAAGAGACCCAGTACTTC
>-|TRBD2|TRBJ2-5|TRBV6-1|12
CASKLSGGSQYF
TGTGCCAGCAAACTAAGCGGGGGGTCCCAGTACTTC
>-|-|TRBJ2-1|TRBV18|14
CACSGRVNYNEQFF
TGTGCCTGCTCGGGACGGGTGAACTACAATGAGCAGTTCTTC
>-|-|TRBJ2-3|TRBV20-1|15
CSARKLGLPTDTQYF
TGCAGTGCTCGGAAATTGGGACTGCCTACAGATACGCAGTATTTT
>few|TRBD2|TRBJ2-1|TRBV20-1|14
CSASPSGAPREQFF
TGCAGTGCTAGCCCTAGCGGGGCTCCGAGGGAGCAGTTCTTC